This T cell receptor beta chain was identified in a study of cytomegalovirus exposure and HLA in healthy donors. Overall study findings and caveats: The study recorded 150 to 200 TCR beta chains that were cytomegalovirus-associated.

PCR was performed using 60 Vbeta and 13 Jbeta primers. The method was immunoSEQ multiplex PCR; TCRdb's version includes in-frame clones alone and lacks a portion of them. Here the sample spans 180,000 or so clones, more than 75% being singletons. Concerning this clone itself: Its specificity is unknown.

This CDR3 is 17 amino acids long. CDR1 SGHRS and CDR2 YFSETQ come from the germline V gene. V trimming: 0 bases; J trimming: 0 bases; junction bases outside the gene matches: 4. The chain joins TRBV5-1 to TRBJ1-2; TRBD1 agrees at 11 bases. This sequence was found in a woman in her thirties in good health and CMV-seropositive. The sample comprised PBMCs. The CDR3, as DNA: TGCGCCAGCAGCTTGGTCAAGGGACAGGGGGCTAACTATGGCTACACCTTC. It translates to CASSLVKGQGANYGYTF.